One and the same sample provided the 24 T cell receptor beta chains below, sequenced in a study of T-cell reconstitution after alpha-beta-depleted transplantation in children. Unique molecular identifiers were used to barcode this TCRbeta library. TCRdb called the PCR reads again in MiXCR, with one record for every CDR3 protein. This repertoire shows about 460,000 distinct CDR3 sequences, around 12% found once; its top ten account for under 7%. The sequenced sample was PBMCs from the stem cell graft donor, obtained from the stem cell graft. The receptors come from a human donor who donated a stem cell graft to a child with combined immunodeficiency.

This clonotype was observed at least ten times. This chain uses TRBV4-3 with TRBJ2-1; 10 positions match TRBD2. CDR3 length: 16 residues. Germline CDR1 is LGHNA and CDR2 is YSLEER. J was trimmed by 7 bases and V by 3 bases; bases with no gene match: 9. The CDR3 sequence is CASSHDTAGGPNEQFF. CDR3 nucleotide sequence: TGCGCCAGCAGCCACGACACAGCGGGAGGGCCGAATGAGCAGTTCTTC.

The CDR3 DNA sequence: TGTGCCAGCAGTTTAATCTATTGGTCTCAGCCCCAGCATTTT. It yields the protein CASSLIYWSQPQHF. The V gene is TRBV12-3 or TRBV12-4, the J gene TRBJ1-5; D gene unclear. V lost 2 bases and J lost 6, with 11 bases in between. CDR3 length: 14 amino acids.

The CDR3, as DNA: TGTGCCAGCAGCCCGGCGCGTAATACAGATACGCAGTATTTT. Its translation: CASSPARNTDTQYF. V usage is TRBV11-3 and J usage is TRBJ2-3, with D uncertain. The germline V gene encodes CDR1 SGHNT and CDR2 YENEEA. V lost 5 bases and J 3 bases, leaving 12 bases between the germline ends. The CDR3 extends over 14 amino acids.

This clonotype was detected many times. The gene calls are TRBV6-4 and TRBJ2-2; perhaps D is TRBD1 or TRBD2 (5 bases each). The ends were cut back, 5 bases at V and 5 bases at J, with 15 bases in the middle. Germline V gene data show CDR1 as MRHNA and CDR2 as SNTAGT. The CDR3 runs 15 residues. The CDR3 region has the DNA TGTGCCAGCAGTCGGGACGACAGAGAAACCGGGGAGCTGTTTTTT. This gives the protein CASSRDDRETGELFF.

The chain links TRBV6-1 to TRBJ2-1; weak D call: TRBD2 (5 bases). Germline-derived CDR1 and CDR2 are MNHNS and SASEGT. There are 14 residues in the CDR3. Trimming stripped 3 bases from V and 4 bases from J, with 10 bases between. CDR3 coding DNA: TGTGCCAGCAGTGAGAGTAGCGCATACAATGAGCAGTTCTTC. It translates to CASSESSAYNEQFF.

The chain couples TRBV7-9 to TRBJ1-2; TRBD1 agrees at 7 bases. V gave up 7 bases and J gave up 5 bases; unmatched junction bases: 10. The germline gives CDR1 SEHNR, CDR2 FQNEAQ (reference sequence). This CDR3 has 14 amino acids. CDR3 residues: CASNRDSSMYGYTF. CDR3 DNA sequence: TGTGCCAGCAATCGGGACAGTTCCATGTATGGCTACACCTTC.

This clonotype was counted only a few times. CDR3 sequence (DNA): TGTGCCACCAGTGATTCAACCACAGTGTATAGCAATCAGCCCCAGCATTTT. Protein product: CATSDSTTVYSNQPQHF. The chain uses TRBV24-1 and TRBJ1-5; D not resolved. There are 17 residues in the CDR3. Deletions cut 2 bases from V and 0 bases from J, with 13 bases between. Germline V gives CDR1 KGHDR, CDR2 SFDVKD.

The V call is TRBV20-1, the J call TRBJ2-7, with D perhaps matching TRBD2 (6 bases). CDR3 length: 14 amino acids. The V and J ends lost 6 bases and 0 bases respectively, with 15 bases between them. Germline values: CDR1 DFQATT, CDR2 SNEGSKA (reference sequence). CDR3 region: CSAETPLASYEQYF. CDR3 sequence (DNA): TGCAGTGCCGAGACCCCACTAGCCTCCTACGAGCAGTACTTC.

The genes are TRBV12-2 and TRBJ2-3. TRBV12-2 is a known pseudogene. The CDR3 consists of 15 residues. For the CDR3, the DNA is TGTGCAAGTCGCTTAGAACCCCAACCGCGCAGGACGCAGTATTTT. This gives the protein CASRLEPQPRRTQYF.

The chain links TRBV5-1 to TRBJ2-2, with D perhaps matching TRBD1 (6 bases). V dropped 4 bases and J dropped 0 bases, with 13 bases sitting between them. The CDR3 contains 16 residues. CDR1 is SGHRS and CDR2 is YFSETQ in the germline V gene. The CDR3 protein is CASSHNRDTNTGELFF. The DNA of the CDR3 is TGCGCCAGCAGCCATAACCGGGACACGAACACCGGGGAGCTGTTTTTT.

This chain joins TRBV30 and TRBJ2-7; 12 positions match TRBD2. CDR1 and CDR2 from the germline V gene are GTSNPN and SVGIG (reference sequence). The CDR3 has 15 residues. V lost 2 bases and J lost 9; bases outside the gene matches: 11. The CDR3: CAWSRPALAGGTQYF. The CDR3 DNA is TGTGCCTGGAGTAGGCCTGCGCTAGCGGGGGGGACGCAGTACTTC.

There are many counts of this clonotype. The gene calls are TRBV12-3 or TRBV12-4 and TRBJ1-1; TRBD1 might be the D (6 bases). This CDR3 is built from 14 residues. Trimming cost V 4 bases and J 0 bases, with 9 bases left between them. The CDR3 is CASSWGGMNTEAFF. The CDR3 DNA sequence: TGTGCCAGCAGTTGGGGGGGCATGAACACTGAAGCTTTCTTT.

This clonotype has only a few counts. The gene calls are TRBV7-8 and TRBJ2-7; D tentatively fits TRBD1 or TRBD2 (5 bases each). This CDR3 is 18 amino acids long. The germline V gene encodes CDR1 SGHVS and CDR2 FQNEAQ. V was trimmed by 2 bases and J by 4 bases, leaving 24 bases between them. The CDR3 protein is CASSLSFRRWGMGYEQYF. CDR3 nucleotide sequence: TGTGCCAGCAGCTTAAGCTTTCGGCGGTGGGGGATGGGTTACGAGCAGTACTTC. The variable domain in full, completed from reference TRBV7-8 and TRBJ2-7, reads GAGVSQSPRYKVAKRGQDVALRCDPISGHVSLFWYQQALGQGPEFLTYFQNEAQLDKSGLPSDRFFAERPEGSVSTLKIQRTQQEDSAVYLCASSLSFRRWGMGYEQYFGPGTRLTVT.

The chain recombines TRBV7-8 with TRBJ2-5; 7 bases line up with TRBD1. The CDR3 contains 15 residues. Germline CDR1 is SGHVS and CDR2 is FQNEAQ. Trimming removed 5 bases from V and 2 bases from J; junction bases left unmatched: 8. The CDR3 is CASSLGTAIQETQYF. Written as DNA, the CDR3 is TGTGCCAGCAGCCTAGGGACAGCAATACAAGAGACCCAGTACTTC.

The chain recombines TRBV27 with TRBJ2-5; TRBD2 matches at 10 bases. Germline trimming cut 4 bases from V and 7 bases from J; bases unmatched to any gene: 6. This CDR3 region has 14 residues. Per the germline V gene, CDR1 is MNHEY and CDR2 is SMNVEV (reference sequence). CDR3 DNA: TGTGCCAGCAGTTCACTAGCGGGGAAAGGGACCCAGTACTTC. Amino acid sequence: CASSSLAGKGTQYF.

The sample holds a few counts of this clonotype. The CDR3 coding sequence is TGTGCCTGGAGGCAGGAAAGTTACTATGGCTACACCTTC. Protein: CAWRQESYYGYTF. This sequence joins TRBV30 and TRBJ1-2; D remains ambiguous. This CDR3 has 13 residues. V was pared by 3 bases and J by 3 bases, with 11 bases between. The germline V gene has CDR1 GTSNPN and CDR2 SVGIG (reference sequence).

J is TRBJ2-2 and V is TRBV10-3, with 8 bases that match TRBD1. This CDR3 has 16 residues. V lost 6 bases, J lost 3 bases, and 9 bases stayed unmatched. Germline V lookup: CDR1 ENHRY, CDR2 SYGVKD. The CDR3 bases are TGTGCCATCAGGCCAACCGACAGGGGATACACCGGGGAGCTGTTTTTT. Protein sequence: CAIRPTDRGYTGELFF.

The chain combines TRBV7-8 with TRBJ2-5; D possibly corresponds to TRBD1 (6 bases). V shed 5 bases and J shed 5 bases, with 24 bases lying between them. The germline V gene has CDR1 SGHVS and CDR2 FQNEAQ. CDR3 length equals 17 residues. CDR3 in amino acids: CASSPLFGQSVRETQYF. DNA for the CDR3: TGTGCCAGCAGCCCTCTTTTTGGACAGAGCGTCCGTGAGACCCAGTACTTC. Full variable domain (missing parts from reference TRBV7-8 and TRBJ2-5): GAGVSQSPRYKVAKRGQDVALRCDPISGHVSLFWYQQALGQGPEFLTYFQNEAQLDKSGLPSDRFFAERPEGSVSTLKIQRTQQEDSAVYLCASSPLFGQSVRETQYFGPGTRLLVL.

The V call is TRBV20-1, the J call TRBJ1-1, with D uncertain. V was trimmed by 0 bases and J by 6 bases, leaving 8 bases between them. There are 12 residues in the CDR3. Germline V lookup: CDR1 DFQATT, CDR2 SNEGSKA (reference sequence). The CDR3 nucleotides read TGCAGTGCTAGAGATGGCCCCTCTGAAGCTTTCTTT. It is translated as CSARDGPSEAFF.

The CDR3 DNA sequence: TGTGCCAGCAGTTCCCGGGTCCTGGCGAACACCGGGGAGCTGTTTTTT. This sequence encodes CASSSRVLANTGELFF. This chain uses TRBV12-3 or TRBV12-4 with TRBJ2-2; D uncertain. V lost 4 bases and J lost 0, with 12 bases in between. CDR3 size: 16 residues.

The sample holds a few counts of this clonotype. As DNA, the CDR3 is TGTGCCAGCAGTCCGACCGGGACTAGATTCTACAATGAGCAGTTCTTC. It yields the protein CASSPTGTRFYNEQFF. The rearrangement links TRBV5-6 to TRBJ2-1; 8 bases align to TRBD2. The CDR3 consists of 16 residues. From germline, CDR1 is SGHDT and CDR2 YYEEEE. Trimming at V came to 5 bases and at J to 3 bases, leaving 10 bases not matched to a gene.

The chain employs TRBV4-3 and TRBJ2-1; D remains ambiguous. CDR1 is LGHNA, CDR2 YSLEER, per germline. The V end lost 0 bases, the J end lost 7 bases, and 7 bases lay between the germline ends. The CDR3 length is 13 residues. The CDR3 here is CASSQDSVNEQFF. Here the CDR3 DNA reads TGCGCCAGCAGCCAAGATTCAGTGAATGAGCAGTTCTTC.

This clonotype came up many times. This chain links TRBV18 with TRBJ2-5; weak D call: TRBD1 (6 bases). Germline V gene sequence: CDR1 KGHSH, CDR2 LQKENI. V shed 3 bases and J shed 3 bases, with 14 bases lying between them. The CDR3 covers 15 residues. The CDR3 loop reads CASSPNTGLEETQYF. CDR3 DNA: TGTGCCAGCTCACCCAACACAGGGCTCGAAGAGACCCAGTACTTC.

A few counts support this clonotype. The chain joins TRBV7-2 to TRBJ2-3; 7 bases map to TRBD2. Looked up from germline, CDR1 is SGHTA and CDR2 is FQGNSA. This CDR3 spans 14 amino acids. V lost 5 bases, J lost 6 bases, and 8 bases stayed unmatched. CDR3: CASSQVRGEDTQYF. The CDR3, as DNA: TGTGCCAGCAGCCAGGTCCGGGGGGAGGATACGCAGTATTTT.